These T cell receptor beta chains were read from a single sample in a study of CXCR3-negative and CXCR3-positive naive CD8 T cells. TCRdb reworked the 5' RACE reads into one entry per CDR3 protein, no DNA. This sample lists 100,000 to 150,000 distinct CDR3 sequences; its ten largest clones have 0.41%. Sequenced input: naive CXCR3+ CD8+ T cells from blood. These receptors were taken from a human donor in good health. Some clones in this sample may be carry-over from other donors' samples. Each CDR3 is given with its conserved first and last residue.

CDR3: CASSVGGTTNEKLLF; J: TRBJ1-4; V: TRBV9
CDR3: CATVGRGNTDTQYF; J: TRBJ2-3; V: TRBV2
CDR3: CSVLGGVAGGAVF; J: TRBJ2-1; V: TRBV29-1
CDR3: CASRRTEVDLMTGDTQYF; J: TRBJ2-3; V: TRBV28
CDR3: CASSTTSGRAYNEQFF; J: TRBJ2-1; V: TRBV3-1
CDR3: CSANRVTEAFF; J: TRBJ1-1; V: TRBV20-1
CDR3: CASRPSEYDTGYGYTF; J: TRBJ1-2; V: TRBV6-5
CDR3: CASSFGLAGDRHEQYF; J: TRBJ2-7; V: TRBV28
CDR3: CASSPTEETQYF; J: TRBJ2-5; V: TRBV7-9
CDR3: CASRPGVMGGSGNTIYF; J: TRBJ1-3; V: TRBV11-3
CDR3: CASSGTGLAGPSSYNEQFF; J: TRBJ2-1; V: TRBV7-9
CDR3: CASSLDISSYNEQFF; J: TRBJ2-1; V: TRBV3-1
CDR3: CASSSGQAGQGNTIYF; J: TRBJ1-3; V: TRBV12-3/TRBV12-4
CDR3: CSVDVPPGQLDYGYTF; J: TRBJ1-2; V: TRBV29-1
CDR3: CASSLPQGGDTQYF; J: TRBJ2-3; V: TRBV12-3/TRBV12-4
CDR3: CATSRDQMGEALGYGYTF; J: TRBJ1-2; V: TRBV15
CDR3: CASSLFSHPLTGNTIYF; J: TRBJ1-3; V: TRBV12-3/TRBV12-4
CDR3: CASSNRTRGATIEGYTF; J: TRBJ1-2; V: TRBV21-1
CDR3: CSVEVGASFQETQYF; J: TRBJ2-5; V: TRBV29-1
CDR3: CASSQPPTENTGELFF; J: TRBJ2-2; V: TRBV7-9
CDR3: CASSPRGDIYEQYF; J: TRBJ2-7; V: TRBV7-9
CDR3: CASSSKVRGEEETQYF; J: TRBJ2-5; V: TRBV12-3/TRBV12-4
CDR3: CASSELYGADEQYF; J: TRBJ2-7; V: TRBV25-1
CDR3: CAISESWQGVDTQYF; J: TRBJ2-3; V: TRBV10-3
CDR3: CATSRDDEQYF; J: TRBJ2-7; V: TRBV15
CDR3: CASSEAPRGWPEQYF; J: TRBJ2-7; V: TRBV6-1
CDR3: CATQLSTIINTGELFF; J: TRBJ2-2; V: TRBV28